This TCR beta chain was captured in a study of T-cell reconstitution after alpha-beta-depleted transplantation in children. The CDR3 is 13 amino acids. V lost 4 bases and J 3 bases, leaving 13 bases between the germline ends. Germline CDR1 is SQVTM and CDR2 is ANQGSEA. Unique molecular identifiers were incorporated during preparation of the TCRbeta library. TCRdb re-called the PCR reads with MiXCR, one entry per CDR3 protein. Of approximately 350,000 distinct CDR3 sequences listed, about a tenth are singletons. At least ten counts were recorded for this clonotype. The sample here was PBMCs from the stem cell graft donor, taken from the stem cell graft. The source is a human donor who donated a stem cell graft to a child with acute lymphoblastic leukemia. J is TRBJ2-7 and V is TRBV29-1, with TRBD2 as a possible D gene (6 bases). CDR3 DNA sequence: TGCAGCGTTGGGGCGGGACCCCTCTACGAGCAGTACTTC. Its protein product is CSVGAGPLYEQYF.